The 8 T cell receptor beta chains reported below all come from one sample, sequenced in a study of neurological immune-mediated disorders. TCRdb re-called the 5' RACE reads through MiXCR, storing one row per CDR3 protein. The sample consists of 45,000 or so distinct CDR3 sequences, approximately 3% of them appearing once. Material for sequencing was PBMCs. The receptors were gathered from a woman aged 45-59 years with multiple sclerosis.

This clonotype occurred many times. V is TRBV20-1 and J is TRBJ2-1, with a tentative D call TRBD2 (5 bases). CDR1 and CDR2 from the germline V gene are DFQATT and SNEGSKA (reference sequence). Trimming left V 1 base short and J 4 bases short, with 14 bases between. The CDR3 spans 15 residues. Here the CDR3 DNA reads TGCAGTGCTAGAGGTGGGGTAGCGATTTACAATGAGCAGTTCTTC. Translating gives CSARGGVAIYNEQFF.

This clonotype was counted many times. The V call is TRBV5-1, the J call TRBJ2-6; no reliable D call. There are 17 residues in the CDR3. Germline-derived CDR1 and CDR2 are SGHRS and YFSETQ. V was clipped by 2 bases and J by 0 bases, with 12 bases between them. The CDR3 DNA sequence: TGCGCCAGCAGCTTAAGATATACAAACTCTGGGGCCAACGTCCTGACTTTC. Amino acids: CASSLRYTNSGANVLTF.

Many counts were recorded for this clonotype. The V and J genes are TRBV6-5 and TRBJ2-7; the D gene is possibly TRBD2 (7 bases). Trimming took 0 bases from V and 2 from J, leaving 14 bases between them. This CDR3 is built from 16 residues. Germline V gene lookup returns CDR1 MNHEY and CDR2 SVGAGI. The CDR3 DNA reads as TGTGCCAGCAGTTACTCGCCTAGGGGGGGAACCTACGAGCAGTACTTC. Amino acids: CASSYSPRGGTYEQYF.

This clonotype appeared many times. The rearrangement joins TRBV20-1 to TRBJ1-1, with TRBD1 matching over 7 bases. In germline, CDR1 is DFQATT, CDR2 SNEGSKA (reference sequence). CDR3 length: 13 amino acids. Trimming took 3 bases from V and 3 from J; bases not matched to a gene: 4. CDR3 residues: CSARRTGDTEAFF. For the CDR3, the DNA is TGCAGTGCTAGGAGAACAGGGGACACTGAAGCTTTCTTT.

This clonotype has a count of ten or more. This CDR3 is CAWRGSGTTQYF. Here the CDR3 DNA reads TGTGCCTGGAGGGGGTCAGGGACAACCCAGTACTTC. The V call is TRBV30, the J call TRBJ2-5, with D tentatively TRBD1 (6 bases). V lost 3 bases to trimming and J lost 8 bases, with 13 bases between them. The CDR3 is made up of 12 amino acids. Germline values: CDR1 GTSNPN, CDR2 SVGIG (reference sequence).

This clonotype was seen at least ten times. The chain joins TRBV28 to TRBJ2-2, with D perhaps matching TRBD2 (5 bases). Trimming took off 9 bases at V and 6 bases at J, with 17 bases between the two ends. Per the germline V gene, CDR1 is MDHEN and CDR2 is SYDVKM. The CDR3 has 14 residues. The CDR3 DNA follows: TGTGCCAGTCTTTACGGGATCGAGGCCGGGGAGCTGTTTTTT. Translation: CASLYGIEAGELFF. Together with reference TRBV28 and TRBJ2-2, the CDR3 gives the full variable domain: DVKVTQSSRYLVKRTGEKVFLECVQDMDHENMFWYRQDPGLGLRLIYFSYDVKMKEKGDIPEGYSVSREKKERFSLILESASTNQTSMYLCASLYGIEAGELFFGEGSRLTVL.

In its sample, this clonotype was seen many times. This chain uses TRBV7-2 with TRBJ2-1, with D perhaps matching TRBD2 (7 bases). CDR3 length equals 14 residues. Trimming pared 1 base from V and 8 bases from J, leaving 12 bases between. From germline, CDR1 is SGHTA and CDR2 FQGNSA. In nucleotides, the CDR3 is TGTGCCAGCAGCTTAGTGGGGGAGGGGGATGAGCAGTTCTTC. As protein: CASSLVGEGDEQFF.

This clonotype has ten or more counts. J is TRBJ1-1 and V is TRBV7-8, with a tentative D call TRBD1 (5 bases). Trimming stripped 2 bases from V and 4 bases from J, with 11 bases between. Looked up from germline, CDR1 is SGHVS and CDR2 is FQNEAQ. The CDR3 consists of 14 residues. The chain's CDR3 is CASSLNTGVTEAFF. The CDR3 region has the DNA TGTGCCAGCAGCTTAAACACAGGAGTCACTGAAGCTTTCTTT.